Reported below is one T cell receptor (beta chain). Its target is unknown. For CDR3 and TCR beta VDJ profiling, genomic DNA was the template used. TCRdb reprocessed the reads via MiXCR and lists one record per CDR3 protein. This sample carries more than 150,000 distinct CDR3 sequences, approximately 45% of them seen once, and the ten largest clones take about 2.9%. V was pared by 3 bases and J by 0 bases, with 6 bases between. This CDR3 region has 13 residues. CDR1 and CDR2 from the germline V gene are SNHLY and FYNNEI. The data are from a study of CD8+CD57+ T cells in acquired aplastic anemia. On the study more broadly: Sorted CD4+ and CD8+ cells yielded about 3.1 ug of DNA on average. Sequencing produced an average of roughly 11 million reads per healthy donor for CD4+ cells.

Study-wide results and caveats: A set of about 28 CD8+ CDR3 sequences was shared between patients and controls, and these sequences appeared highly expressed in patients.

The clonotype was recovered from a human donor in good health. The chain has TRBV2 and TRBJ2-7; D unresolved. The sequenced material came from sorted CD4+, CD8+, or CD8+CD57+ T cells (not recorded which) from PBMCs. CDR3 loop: CASSEGSSYEQYF. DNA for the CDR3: TGTGCCAGCAGTGAGGGTAGCTCCTACGAGCAGTACTTC.